The next 17 T cell receptor beta chains were all read from a single sample in a study of blood T cell repertoires in COVID-19. Clones were read by immunoSEQ multiplex PCR, and TCRdb kept only the in-frame ones, dropping some. The sample carries 150,000 or so clones, roughly 86% recorded once. The sample was peripheral blood. These receptors were taken from a woman in her 70s with COVID-19, enrolled during active disease.

The chain combines TRBV5-1 with TRBJ2-5; 9 nucleotides agree with TRBD1. The CDR3 runs 14 residues. From germline, CDR1 is SGHRS and CDR2 YFSETQ. V was clipped by 2 bases and J by 5 bases; unmatched bases: 4. The DNA for the CDR3 is TGCGCCAGCAGCTTCGGACAGGGGAAGGAGACCCAGTACTTC. Translated: CASSFGQGKETQYF. The full variable domain, completed using reference TRBV5-1 and TRBJ2-5, is KAGVTQTPRYLIKTRGQQVTLSCSPISGHRSVSWYQQTPGQGLQFLFEYFSETQRNKGNFPGRFSGRQFSNSRSEMNVSTLELGDSALYLCASSFGQGKETQYFGPGTRLLVL.

The chain couples TRBV6-2 or TRBV6-3 to TRBJ1-1; TRBD1 is a possible D gene (6 bases). CDR1 is MNHEY, CDR2 SVGEGT, per germline. This CDR3 is built from 16 residues. V lost 6 bases and J lost 1, with 18 bases in between. The CDR3 protein is CASSRLWGPGNTEAFF. In DNA, the CDR3 is TGTGCCAGCAGCAGACTATGGGGGCCGGGGAACACTGAAGCTTTCTTT.

The CDR3 coding sequence is TGTGCCAGCAGCCCGGGACTCGACTCCTACAATGAGCAGTTCTTC. This gives the protein CASSPGLDSYNEQFF. The chain uses TRBV5-5 and TRBJ2-1, with D possibly being TRBD2 (6 bases). The CDR3 spans 15 residues. The germline CDR1 and CDR2 sequences are SGHKS and YYEKEE (reference sequence). Trimming left V 4 bases short and J 0 bases short, with 11 bases between.

The chain is built from TRBV2 and TRBJ2-5; 8 bases map to TRBD1. Germline CDR1 is SNHLY and CDR2 is FYNNEI. Losses at the gene ends were 2 bases for V and 7 bases for J; bases not matched to a gene: 6. The CDR3 sequence is 14 residues long. The CDR3 DNA is TGTGCCAGCAGTGAATCGTCAGGGGGCACGACCCAGTACTTC. Translation: CASSESSGGTTQYF.

This rearrangement joins TRBV13 to TRBJ2-5; 10 bases map to TRBD2. The CDR3 extends over 16 amino acids. V was clipped by 0 bases and J by 5 bases; unmatched bases: 6. Germline assignment: CDR1 PRHDT and CDR2 FYEKMQ (reference sequence). The DNA for the CDR3 is TGTGCCAGCAGCTTAGGGAGACTAGCGGGTACGGAGACCCAGTACTTC. Amino acids: CASSLGRLAGTETQYF.

The CDR3 bases are TGCGCCAGCAGCCAAGATGGATCGGGGAATGGCTACACCTTC. It encodes CASSQDGSGNGYTF. V gene TRBV4-1 combines with J gene TRBJ1-2; D is uncertain. Germline CDR1 and CDR2: MGHRA and YSYEKL. The CDR3 length is 14 residues. V was cut by 0 bases and J by 6 bases, with 11 bases left in between.

V usage is TRBV7-9 and J usage is TRBJ2-4; D is possibly TRBD2 (6 bases). CDR1 is SEHNR, CDR2 FQNEAQ, per germline (reference sequence). The CDR3 is 12 residues long. V was clipped by 8 bases and J by 2 bases, with 7 bases between them. CDR3 sequence (DNA): TGTGCCAGCGGGGGGACCAAAAACATTCAGTACTTC. This sequence encodes CASGGTKNIQYF. Full variable domain (remainder filled in from reference TRBV7-9 and TRBJ2-4): DTGVSQNPRHKITKRGQNVTFRCDPISEHNRLYWYRQTLGQGPEFLTYFQNEAQLEKSRLLSDRFSAERPKGSFSTLEIQRTEQGDSAMYLCASGGTKNIQYFGAGTRLSVL.

This rearrangement joins TRBV19 to TRBJ1-3, with D possibly being TRBD1 (5 bases). The germline gives CDR1 LNHDA, CDR2 SQIVND (reference sequence). V dropped 6 bases and J dropped 0 bases, with 15 bases sitting between them. The CDR3 loop spans 16 amino acids. CDR3 in amino acids: CASSTLQAFSGNTIYF. CDR3 sequence (DNA): TGTGCCAGTAGCACCTTACAGGCCTTCTCTGGAAACACCATATATTTT. Full variable domain (remainder filled in from reference TRBV19 and TRBJ1-3): DGGITQSPKYLFRKEGQNVTLSCEQNLNHDAMYWYRQDPGQGLRLIYYSQIVNDFQKGDIAEGYSVSREKKESFPLTVTSAQKNPTAFYLCASSTLQAFSGNTIYFGEGSWLTVV.

J is TRBJ1-1 and V is TRBV5-4; D unclear. The CDR3 has 15 amino acids. V was clipped by 0 bases and J by 0 bases, with 9 bases between them. The V gene's germline CDR1 is SGHNT and CDR2 YYREEE (reference sequence). The CDR3 sequence: CASSLVGGMNTEAFF. The CDR3, as DNA: TGTGCCAGCAGCTTGGTCGGAGGGATGAACACTGAAGCTTTCTTT.

The chain recombines TRBV3-1 (or the pseudogene TRBV3-2) with TRBJ2-1, with 11 bases lining up with TRBD2. Per germline, CDR1 LGHDT and CDR2 YNNKEL (reference sequence). The V segment lost 1 base and the J segment 15 bases; nucleotides outside the gene matches: 11. The CDR3 totals 15 residues. The CDR3 DNA follows: TGTGCCAGCAGCCAAGTGGTGACTAGCGGGGTGATACGGTTCTTC. It specifies CASSQVVTSGVIRFF.

This clone has only one observation. The genes are TRBV5-5 and TRBJ1-6; 7 bases match TRBD1. The CDR3 covers 15 residues. V lost 4 bases, J lost 8 bases, and 9 bases stayed unmatched. Germline CDR1 is SGHKS and CDR2 is YYEKEE (reference sequence). CDR3 region: CASSLQGLTDSPLHF. CDR3 nucleotide sequence: TGTGCCAGCAGCCTACAGGGGTTGACGGATTCACCCCTCCACTTT.

This chain links TRBV28 with TRBJ1-5; D is ambiguous. The CDR3 has 13 residues. CDR1 MDHEN and CDR2 SYDVKM come from the germline V gene. V was shortened by 9 bases and J by 0 bases, with 9 bases between the two germline ends. CDR3 region: CASRSDSNQPQHF. In nucleotides, the CDR3 is TGTGCCAGTCGTTCAGATAGCAATCAGCCCCAGCATTTT.

The chain's CDR3 is CSGTGVQETQYF. CDR3 sequence (DNA): TGCAGCGGTACCGGGGTCCAAGAGACCCAGTACTTC. This sequence joins TRBV29-1 and TRBJ2-5; perhaps TRBD2 as D (5 bases). V lost 7 bases, J lost 1 base, and 10 bases lay in between. Germline loops: CDR1 SQVTM, CDR2 ANQGSEA. The CDR3 length is 12 residues.

The chain carries TRBV7-6 and TRBJ2-4, with 7 bases aligning to TRBD1. In germline, CDR1 is SGHVS, CDR2 FNYEAQ. V dropped 7 bases and J dropped 6; count of bases not matched to a gene: 9. The CDR3 extends over 14 amino acids. The CDR3 reads CASTPGTDLNIQYF. CDR3 sequence (DNA): TGTGCCAGCACCCCTGGGACAGATCTAAACATTCAGTACTTC.

The chain uses TRBV7-2 and TRBJ2-2; D uncertain. V was shortened by 2 bases and J by 6 bases, with 4 bases between the two germline ends. This CDR3 comprises 12 residues. Germline CDR1 SGHTA, CDR2 FQGNSA. The CDR3 coding sequence is TGTGCCAGCAGCTTATTAGCCGGGGAGCTGTTTTTT. This codes for CASSLLAGELFF.

This clone has just one count. The rearrangement links TRBV19 to TRBJ1-5; D gene uncertain. Trimming left V 5 bases short and J 4 bases short, with 15 bases between. The CDR3 has 15 residues. CDR1 is LNHDA, CDR2 SQIVND, per germline (reference sequence). CDR3 region: CASSPQEVGNQPQHF. Written as DNA, the CDR3 is TGTGCCAGTAGTCCCCAGGAGGTGGGGAATCAGCCCCAGCATTTT.

The V and J genes are TRBV6-5 and TRBJ1-4; D is unresolved. The V and J ends lost 11 bases and 8 bases respectively, with 12 bases between them. CDR3 size: 11 residues. From germline, CDR1 is MNHEY and CDR2 SVGAGI. The DNA of the CDR3 is TGTGCCTGCCGAGTACCCGAAAAACTGTTTTTT. Translating it yields CACRVPEKLFF.